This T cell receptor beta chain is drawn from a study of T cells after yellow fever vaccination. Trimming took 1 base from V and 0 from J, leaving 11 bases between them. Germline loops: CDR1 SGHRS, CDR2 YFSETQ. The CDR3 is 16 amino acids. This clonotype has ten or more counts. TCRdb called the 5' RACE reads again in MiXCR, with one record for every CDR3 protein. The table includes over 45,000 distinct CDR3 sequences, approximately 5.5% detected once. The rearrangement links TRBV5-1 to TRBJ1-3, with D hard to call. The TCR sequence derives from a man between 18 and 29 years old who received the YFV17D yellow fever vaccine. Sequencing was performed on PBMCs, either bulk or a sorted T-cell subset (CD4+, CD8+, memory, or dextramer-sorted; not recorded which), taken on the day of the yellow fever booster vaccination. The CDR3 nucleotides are TGCGCCAGCAGCTTGTGGCAGTCGTCCTCTGGAAACACCATATATTTT. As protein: CASSLWQSSSGNTIYF.